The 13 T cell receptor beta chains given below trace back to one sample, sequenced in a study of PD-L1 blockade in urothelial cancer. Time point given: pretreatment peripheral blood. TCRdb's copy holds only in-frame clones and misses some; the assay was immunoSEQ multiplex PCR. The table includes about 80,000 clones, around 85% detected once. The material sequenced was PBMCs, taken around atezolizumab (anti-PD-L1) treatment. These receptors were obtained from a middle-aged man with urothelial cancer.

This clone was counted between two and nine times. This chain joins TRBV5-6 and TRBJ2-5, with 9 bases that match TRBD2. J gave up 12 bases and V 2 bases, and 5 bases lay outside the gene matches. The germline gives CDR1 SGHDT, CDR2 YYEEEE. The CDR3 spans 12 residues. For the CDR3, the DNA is TGTGCCAGCAGCTTTGGGACTAGCAAAGAGTACTTC. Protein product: CASSFGTSKEYF.

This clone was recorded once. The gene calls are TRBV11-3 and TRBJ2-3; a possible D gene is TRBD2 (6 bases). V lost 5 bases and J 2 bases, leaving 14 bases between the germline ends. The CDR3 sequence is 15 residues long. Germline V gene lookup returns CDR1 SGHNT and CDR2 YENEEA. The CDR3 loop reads CASSRVAGPTDTQYF. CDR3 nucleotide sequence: TGTGCCAGCAGCCGAGTGGCGGGACCCACAGATACGCAGTATTTT.

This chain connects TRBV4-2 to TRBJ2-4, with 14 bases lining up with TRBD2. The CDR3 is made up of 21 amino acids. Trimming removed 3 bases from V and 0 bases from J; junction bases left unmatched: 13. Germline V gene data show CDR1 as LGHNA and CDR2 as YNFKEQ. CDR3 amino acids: CASSHLSGTSGRGVAKNIQYF. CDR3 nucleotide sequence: TGTGCCAGCAGCCATCTTTCCGGGACTAGCGGGAGAGGGGTAGCCAAAAACATTCAGTACTTC.

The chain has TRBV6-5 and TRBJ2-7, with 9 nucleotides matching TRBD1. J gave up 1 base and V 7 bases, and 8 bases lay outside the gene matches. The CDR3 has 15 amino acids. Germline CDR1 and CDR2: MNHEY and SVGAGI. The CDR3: CASIEVQGASYEQYF. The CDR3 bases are TGTGCCAGCATCGAAGTACAGGGGGCATCCTACGAGCAGTACTTC.

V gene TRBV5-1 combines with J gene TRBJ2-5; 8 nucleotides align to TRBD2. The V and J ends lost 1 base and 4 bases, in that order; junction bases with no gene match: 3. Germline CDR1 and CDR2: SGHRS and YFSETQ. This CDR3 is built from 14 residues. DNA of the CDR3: TGCGCCAGCAGCTTGATCGGGGGGGTAGAGACCCAGTACTTC. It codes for CASSLIGGVETQYF.

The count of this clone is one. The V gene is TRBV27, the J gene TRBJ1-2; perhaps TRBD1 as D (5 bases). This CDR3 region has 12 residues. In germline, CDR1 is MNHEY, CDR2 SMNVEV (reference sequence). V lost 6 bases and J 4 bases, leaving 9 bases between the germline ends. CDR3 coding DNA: TGTGCCAGCAGGCCCCAGGGCTATGGCTACACCTTC. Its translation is CASRPQGYGYTF.

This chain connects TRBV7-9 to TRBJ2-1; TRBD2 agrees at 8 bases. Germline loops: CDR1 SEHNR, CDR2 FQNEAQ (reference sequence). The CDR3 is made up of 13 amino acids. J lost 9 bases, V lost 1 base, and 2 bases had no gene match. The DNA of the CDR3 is TGTGCCAGCAGCTTAGTTAGCGGGATTGAGCAGTTCTTC. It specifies CASSLVSGIEQFF.

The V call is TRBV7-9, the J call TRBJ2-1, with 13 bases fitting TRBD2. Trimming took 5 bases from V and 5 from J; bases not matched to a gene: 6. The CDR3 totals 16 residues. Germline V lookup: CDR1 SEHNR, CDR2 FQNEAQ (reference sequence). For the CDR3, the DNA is TGTGCCAGCAGCAGGACTAGCGGGAGTAACCACAATGAGCAGTTCTTC. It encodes CASSRTSGSNHNEQFF.

CDR3 protein: CASSPYRAGANVLTF. The CDR3 region has the DNA TGTGCCAGCAGTCCGTACAGGGCTGGGGCCAACGTCCTGACTTTC. The chain recombines TRBV27 with TRBJ2-6, with D possibly TRBD1 on 6 matching bases. Looked up from germline, CDR1 is MNHEY and CDR2 is SMNVEV (reference sequence). The CDR3 is 15 residues long. V was shortened by 5 bases and J by 2 bases, with 10 bases between the two germline ends.

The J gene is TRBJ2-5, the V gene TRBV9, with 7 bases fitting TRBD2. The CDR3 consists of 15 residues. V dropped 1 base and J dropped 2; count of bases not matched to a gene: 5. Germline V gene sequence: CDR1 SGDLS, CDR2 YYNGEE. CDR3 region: CASSVFEGGQETQYF. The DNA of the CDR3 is TGTGCCAGCAGCGTATTCGAGGGAGGGCAAGAGACCCAGTACTTC.

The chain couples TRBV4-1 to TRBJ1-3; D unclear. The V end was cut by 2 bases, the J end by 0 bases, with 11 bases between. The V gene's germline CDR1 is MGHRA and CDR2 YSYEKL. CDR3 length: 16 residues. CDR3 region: CASSQWLLGSGNTIYF. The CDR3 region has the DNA TGCGCCAGCAGCCAATGGCTCCTTGGCTCTGGAAACACCATATATTTT.

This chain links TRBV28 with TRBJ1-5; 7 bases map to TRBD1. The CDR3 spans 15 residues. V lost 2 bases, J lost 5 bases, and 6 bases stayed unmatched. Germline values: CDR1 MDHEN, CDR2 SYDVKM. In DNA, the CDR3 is TGTGCCAGCAGTTTAGTTGACAGGGATTATCAGCCCCAGCATTTT. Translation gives CASSLVDRDYQPQHF. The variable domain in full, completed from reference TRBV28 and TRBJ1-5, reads DVKVTQSSRYLVKRTGEKVFLECVQDMDHENMFWYRQDPGLGLRLIYFSYDVKMKEKGDIPEGYSVSREKKERFSLILESASTNQTSMYLCASSLVDRDYQPQHFGDGTRLSIL.

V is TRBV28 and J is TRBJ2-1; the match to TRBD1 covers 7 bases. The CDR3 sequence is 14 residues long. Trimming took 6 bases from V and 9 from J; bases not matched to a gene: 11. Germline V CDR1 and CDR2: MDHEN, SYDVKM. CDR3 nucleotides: TGTGCCAGCAGCTTACCTAGGGGGCTCGGTGAGCAGTTCTTC. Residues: CASSLPRGLGEQFF.